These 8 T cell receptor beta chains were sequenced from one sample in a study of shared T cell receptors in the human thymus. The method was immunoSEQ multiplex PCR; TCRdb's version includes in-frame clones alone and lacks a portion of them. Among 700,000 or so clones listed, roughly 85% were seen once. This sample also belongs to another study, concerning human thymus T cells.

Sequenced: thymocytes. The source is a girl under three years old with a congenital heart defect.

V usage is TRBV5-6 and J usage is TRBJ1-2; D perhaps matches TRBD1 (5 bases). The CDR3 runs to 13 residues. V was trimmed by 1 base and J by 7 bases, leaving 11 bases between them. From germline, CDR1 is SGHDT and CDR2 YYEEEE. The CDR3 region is CASSLCQGLGYTF. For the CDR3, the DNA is TGTGCCAGCAGCTTGTGCCAGGGACTTGGCTACACCTTC.

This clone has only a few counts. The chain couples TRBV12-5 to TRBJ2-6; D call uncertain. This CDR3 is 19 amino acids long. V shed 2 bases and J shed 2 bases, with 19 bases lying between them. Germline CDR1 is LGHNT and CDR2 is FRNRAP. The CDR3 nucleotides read TGTGCTAGTGGTTTGACGCGAGCTGGTAGTATCGCTGGGGCCAACGTCCTGACTTTC. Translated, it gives CASGLTRAGSIAGANVLTF.

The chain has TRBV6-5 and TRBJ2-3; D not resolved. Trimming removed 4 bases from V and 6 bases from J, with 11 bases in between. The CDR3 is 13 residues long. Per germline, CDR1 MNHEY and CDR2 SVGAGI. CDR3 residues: CASSSERRDTQYF. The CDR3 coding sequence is TGTGCCAGCAGTTCAGAGCGAAGGGATACGCAGTATTTT.

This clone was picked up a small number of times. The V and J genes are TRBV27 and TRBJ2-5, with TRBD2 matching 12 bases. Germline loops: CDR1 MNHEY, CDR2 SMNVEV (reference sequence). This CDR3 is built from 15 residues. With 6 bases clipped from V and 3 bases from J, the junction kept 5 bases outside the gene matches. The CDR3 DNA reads TGTGCCAGCAGACTGACTAGCGGGGGTGAAGAGACCCAGTACTTC. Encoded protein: CASRLTSGGEETQYF.

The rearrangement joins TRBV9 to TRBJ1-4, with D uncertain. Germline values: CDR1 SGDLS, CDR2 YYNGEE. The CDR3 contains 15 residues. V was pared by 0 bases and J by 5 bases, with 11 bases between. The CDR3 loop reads CASSVGGSGNEKLFF. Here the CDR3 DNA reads TGTGCCAGCAGCGTAGGAGGCAGCGGAAATGAAAAACTGTTTTTT.

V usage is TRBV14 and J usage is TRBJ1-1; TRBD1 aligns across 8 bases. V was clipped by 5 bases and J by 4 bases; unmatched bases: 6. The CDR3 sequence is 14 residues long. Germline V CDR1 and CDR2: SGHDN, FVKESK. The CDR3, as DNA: TGTGCCAGCAGCTTAGCCCAGGGGGCCACTGAAGCTTTCTTT. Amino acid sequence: CASSLAQGATEAFF.

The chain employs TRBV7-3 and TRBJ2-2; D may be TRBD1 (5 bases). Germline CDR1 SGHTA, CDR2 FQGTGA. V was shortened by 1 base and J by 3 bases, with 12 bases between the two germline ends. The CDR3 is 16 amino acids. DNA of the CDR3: TGTGCCAGCAGCTTAAGGCAGGGAAGGGACACCGGGGAGCTGTTTTTT. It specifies CASSLRQGRDTGELFF.

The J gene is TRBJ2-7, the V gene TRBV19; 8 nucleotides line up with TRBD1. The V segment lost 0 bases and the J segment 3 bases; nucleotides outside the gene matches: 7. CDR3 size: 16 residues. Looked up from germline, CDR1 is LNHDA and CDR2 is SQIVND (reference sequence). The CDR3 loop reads CASSIDQRQGLYEQYF. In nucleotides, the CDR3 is TGTGCCAGTAGTATAGACCAGCGACAGGGGCTCTACGAGCAGTACTTC.